The sequence of this T cell receptor (beta chain) was determined in a study of vaccination and CD4 T cells after COVID-19. Whole-study findings and limits: Median SARS-CoV-2-reactive clonotype numbers rose nonsignificantly, about 20 to 40.

This CDR3 is 12 amino acids long. Germline-derived CDR1 and CDR2 are SQVTM and ANQGSEA. V lost 8 bases, J lost 4 bases, and 15 bases lay in between. Cultured CD4+ T-cell DNA underwent Oncomine TCR Beta short-read sequencing. In TCRdb, the PCR reads were re-called with MiXCR into one record per CDR3 protein. The sample has some 15,000 distinct CDR3 sequences; 73% are singletons. With regard to this clonotype: Its specificity is unknown.

Sample treatment: approximately 9-day PBMC culture with coronavirus spike peptide pools or control peptides (ViraFEST assay). The receptor was derived from a human donor who had recovered from COVID-19. The chain combines TRBV29-1 with TRBJ2-7; no firm D call. The sample taken for sequencing was CD4+ T cells from blood, cultured in vitro. Here the CDR3 DNA reads TGCAGCTCCATGACGGGCAGATACGAGCAGTACTTC. The encoded protein is CSSMTGRYEQYF.